This T cell receptor beta chain is from a study of T-cell memory formation after mild COVID-19. Study-level results: Confirmation of SARS-CoV-2 specificity was lacking for second-wave clones peaking day 37. Detection of some responders pre-infection suggested pre-existing cross-reactive memory T cells participated.

Constant-segment primers served in 5'RACE that generated TCR alpha and TCR beta cDNA libraries bearing sample barcodes and UMIs. TCRdb redid the calling of the 5' RACE reads with MiXCR, one entry per CDR3 protein. The top ten hold approximately 3.3% of the sample, which has around 200,000 distinct CDR3 sequences, 7.5% to 10% seen once. As regards this clonotype: Its antigen is not identified.

Material for sequencing was PBMCs or a T cell subset sorted from them (not recorded which). The TCR was taken from a man in his late teens or twenties who had mild COVID-19 (a few samples of this study predate the infection). Cell type and time point are not known.

Here the CDR3 reads CASSATFYEQYF. The CDR3 coding sequence is TGCGCCAGCAGCGCCACATTCTACGAGCAGTACTTC. The rearrangement joins TRBV5-1 to TRBJ2-7; the D is unclear. The germline gives CDR1 SGHRS, CDR2 YFSETQ. Trimming pared 4 bases from V and 3 bases from J, leaving 8 bases between. This CDR3 spans 12 amino acids.